The clone carrying this TCR beta chain has a handful of counts. This record comes from a study of T-cell memory formation after mild COVID-19. A single record per CDR3 protein comes from TCRdb applying MiXCR to the 5' RACE reads. The sample holds approximately 250,000 distinct CDR3 sequences, under 20% seen once. Trimming took off 1 base at V and 6 bases at J, with 11 bases between the two ends. The CDR3 is made up of 14 amino acids. Sequencing was done on a sample of PBMCs or a T cell subset sorted from them (not recorded which). The chain recombines TRBV12-3 or TRBV12-4 with TRBJ2-3; no firm D call. The sequence was collected from a young man who had mild COVID-19 (a few samples of this study predate the infection). Cell type and time point are not known. The CDR3 is CASSLGGSLDTQYF. CDR3 nucleotide sequence: TGTGCCAGCAGTTTAGGGGGTAGCCTCGATACGCAGTATTTT.